The subject of this entry is one TCR beta chain. Antigen: not known. The sample comes from a study of OX40 agonist ivuxolimab in advanced cancers. For the study at large: Melanoma, hepatocellular carcinoma, head and neck or renal cell cancer occurred in dose-escalation patients.

General study findings and limits: Nonresponders included some who also had low normalized T-cell clonal expansion. By week 6 at 0.1 to 3.0 mg/kg, blood CD4+ and CD8+ T cells had expanded clonally. On average, CD8+ T cells showed a greater number of expanded clones than CD4+.

Clones were sequenced by immunoSEQ multiplex PCR, and TCRdb holds only the in-frame ones, with some missing. The table lists about 100,000 clones, approximately 87% of them singletons. This receptor was obtained from an adult with an advanced solid tumor such as melanoma, head and neck, liver or kidney cancer. The source was CD4+ or CD8+ T cells sorted from blood, collected in a trial of the OX40 agonist ivuxolimab.

CDR3 in amino acids: CATSRDRTNTEAFF. In DNA, the CDR3 is TGTGCCACCAGCAGGGACAGGACGAACACTGAAGCTTTCTTT. J is TRBJ1-1 and V is TRBV15; 7 bases align to TRBD1. From germline, CDR1 is LNHNV and CDR2 YYDKDF (reference sequence). This CDR3 comprises 14 residues. Trimming took 3 bases from V and 1 from J; bases not matched to a gene: 2.